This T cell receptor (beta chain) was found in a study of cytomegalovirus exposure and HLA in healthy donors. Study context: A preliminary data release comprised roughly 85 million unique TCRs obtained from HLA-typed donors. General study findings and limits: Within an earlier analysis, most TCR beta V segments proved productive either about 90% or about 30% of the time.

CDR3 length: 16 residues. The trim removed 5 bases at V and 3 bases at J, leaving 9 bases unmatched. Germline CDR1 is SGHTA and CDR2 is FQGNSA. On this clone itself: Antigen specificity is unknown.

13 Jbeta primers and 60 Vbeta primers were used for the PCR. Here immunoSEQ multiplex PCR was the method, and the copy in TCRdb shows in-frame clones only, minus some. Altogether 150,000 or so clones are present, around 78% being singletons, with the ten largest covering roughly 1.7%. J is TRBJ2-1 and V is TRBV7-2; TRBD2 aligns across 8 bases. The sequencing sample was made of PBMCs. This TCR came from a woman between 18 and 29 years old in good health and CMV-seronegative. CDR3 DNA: TGTGCCAGCAGCCCCGTGACGGGAGGGTACTACAATGAGCAGTTCTTC. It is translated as CASSPVTGGYYNEQFF.